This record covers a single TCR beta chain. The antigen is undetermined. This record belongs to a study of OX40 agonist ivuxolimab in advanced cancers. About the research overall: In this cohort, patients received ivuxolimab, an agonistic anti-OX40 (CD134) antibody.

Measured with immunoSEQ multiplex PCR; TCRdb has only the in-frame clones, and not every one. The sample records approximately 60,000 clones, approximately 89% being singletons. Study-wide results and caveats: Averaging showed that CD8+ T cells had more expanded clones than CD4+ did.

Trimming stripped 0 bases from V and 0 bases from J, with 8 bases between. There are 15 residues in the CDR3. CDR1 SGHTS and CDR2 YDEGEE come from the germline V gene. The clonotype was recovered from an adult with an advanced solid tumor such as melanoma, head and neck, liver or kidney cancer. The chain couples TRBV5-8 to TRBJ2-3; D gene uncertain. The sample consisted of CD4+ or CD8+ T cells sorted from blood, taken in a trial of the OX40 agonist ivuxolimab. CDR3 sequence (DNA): TGTGCCAGCAGCTTGGGGTCCTCTAGCACAGATACGCAGTATTTT. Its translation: CASSLGSSSTDTQYF.